These T cell receptor beta chains were read from a single sample in a study of beta chain features in type 1 diabetes. The protocol was immunoSEQ multiplex PCR, while the TCRdb copy is restricted to in-frame clones and leaves out a portion. The sample consists of roughly 150,000 clones, roughly 59% of them appearing once. The sequenced sample consisted of naive CD4+ T cells from blood. These receptors all stem from a man in his thirties or forties with type 1 diabetes. Each CDR3 is given without its conserved first and last residue. A clone size is listed for some rows: how often the clone was seen (once, few, many), or a class if it is expanded.

clone_size: -
j_call: TRBJ2-3
v_call: TRBV2
cdr3_aa: AGSTDTQY

clone_size: -
j_call: TRBJ1-2
v_call: TRBV29-1
cdr3_aa: STEGLMNYGYT

clone_size: few
j_call: TRBJ1-1
v_call: TRBV5-4
cdr3_aa: ASSSQIGATEAF

clone_size: -
j_call: TRBJ1-3
v_call: TRBV7-9
cdr3_aa: ASSLGVSTIY

clone_size: -
j_call: TRBJ1-4
v_call: TRBV30
cdr3_aa: AWSPGQVNEKLF

clone_size: once
j_call: TRBJ1-6
v_call: TRBV9
cdr3_aa: ASSVAENSRGSSYNSPLH

clone_size: few
j_call: TRBJ1-2
v_call: TRBV29-1
cdr3_aa: SVELTVHGYT

clone_size: few
j_call: TRBJ2-5
v_call: TRBV28
cdr3_aa: ASSLGGKGETQY

clone_size: -
j_call: TRBJ1-3
v_call: TRBV7-9
cdr3_aa: ASRGTDYT

clone_size: -
j_call: TRBJ1-4
v_call: TRBV7-9
cdr3_aa: ASSPKQGFGEKLF

clone_size: -
j_call: TRBJ2-3
v_call: TRBV7-9
cdr3_aa: ASSFSGGGKTSTDTQY

clone_size: -
j_call: TRBJ1-5
v_call: TRBV7-8
cdr3_aa: ASSFNRVGQPQH

clone_size: few
j_call: TRBJ2-5
v_call: TRBV11-2
cdr3_aa: ASSLGREETQY

clone_size: -
j_call: TRBJ1-6
v_call: TRBV25-1
cdr3_aa: ATAPGEYNSPLH

clone_size: -
j_call: TRBJ2-7
v_call: TRBV20-1
cdr3_aa: SASRVYEQY

clone_size: -
j_call: TRBJ2-3
v_call: TRBV9
cdr3_aa: ASSVDSTPTDTQY

clone_size: -
j_call: TRBJ1-2
v_call: TRBV29-1
cdr3_aa: SVEAPGQDFYGYT

clone_size: -
j_call: TRBJ1-4
v_call: TRBV6-5
cdr3_aa: ASSYDAGEKLF

clone_size: -
j_call: TRBJ2-3
v_call: TRBV29-1
cdr3_aa: SSRRLAESTDTQY

clone_size: once
j_call: TRBJ1-6
v_call: TRBV6-6
cdr3_aa: ASSYGQGGSPLH

clone_size: few
j_call: TRBJ2-5
v_call: TRBV5-1
cdr3_aa: ASSRAASETQY

clone_size: -
j_call: TRBJ2-6
v_call: TRBV29-1
cdr3_aa: SVVEGRFGANVLT

clone_size: -
j_call: TRBJ2-7
v_call: TRBV7-9
cdr3_aa: ASSSTSYEQY

clone_size: -
j_call: TRBJ2-7
v_call: TRBV9
cdr3_aa: ASSVGRGQQY

clone_size: -
j_call: TRBJ2-7
v_call: TRBV4-3
cdr3_aa: ASSQVTGDEQY

clone_size: -
j_call: TRBJ2-1
v_call: TRBV29-1
cdr3_aa: SVTQSDNEQF

clone_size: -
j_call: TRBJ2-1
v_call: TRBV30
cdr3_aa: ASLPGTSGGYNEQF

clone_size: -
j_call: TRBJ2-5
v_call: TRBV10-1
cdr3_aa: ASAANGETQY

clone_size: -
j_call: TRBJ2-3
v_call: TRBV6-5
cdr3_aa: ASSRTSTDTQY

clone_size: -
j_call: TRBJ2-7
v_call: TRBV6-6
cdr3_aa: ASSYGLGTIGYEQY

clone_size: -
j_call: TRBJ2-1
v_call: TRBV15
cdr3_aa: ATSYSNFPEQF

clone_size: -
j_call: TRBJ2-5
v_call: TRBV7-2
cdr3_aa: ASSLVREETQY

clone_size: -
j_call: TRBJ2-7
v_call: TRBV14
cdr3_aa: ASSQEGQGQY